The next 13 T cell receptor beta chains were all read from a single sample in a study of response to subunit inactivated influenza vaccine. TCRdb ran MiXCR on the RT-PCR reads and lists one entry per CDR3 protein. The data show 530,000 or so distinct CDR3 sequences, about 10% seen once. The sample in question was PBMCs from blood, obtained on the day of vaccination. These receptors were obtained from a man over 45 who received an inactivated influenza vaccine.

Concerning this clonotype itself: This is likely a read error, given that the CDR3 carries no conserved phenylalanine or tryptophan at its end. The rearrangement uses TRBV6-5 and TRBJ1-2; D unresolved. CDR3 length: 15 amino acids. Between the trimmed V and J ends, which lost 3 bases and 1 base, there was a span of 12 bases. From germline, CDR1 is MNHEY and CDR2 SVGAGI. The CDR3 spells CASSYAVNFNYGYTS. CDR3 DNA: TGTGCCAGCAGTTATGCAGTAAACTTTAACTATGGCTACACCTCC.

The table lists this clonotype with a few counts. The chain uses TRBV7-2 and TRBJ2-1, with 9 bases aligning to TRBD2. The CDR3 loop spans 15 amino acids. Germline trimming cut 5 bases from V and 5 bases from J; bases unmatched to any gene: 7. Per the germline V gene, CDR1 is SGHTA and CDR2 is FQGNSA. CDR3 loop: CASSPLAGRNNEQFF. Here the CDR3 DNA reads TGTGCCAGCAGCCCCCTAGCGGGGAGAAACAATGAGCAGTTCTTC.

This clonotype appeared a few times. This chain joins TRBV7-7 and TRBJ2-2; D unclear. Germline values: CDR1 SSHAT, CDR2 FNYEAQ (reference sequence). The CDR3 spans 14 residues. The ends were cut back, 5 bases at V and 2 bases at J, with 9 bases in the middle. CDR3 loop: CASSTGPNTGELFF. In DNA form, the CDR3 reads TGTGCCAGCAGCACCGGACCCAACACCGGGGAGCTGTTTTTT.

This clonotype was seen a handful of times. V usage is TRBV12-3 or TRBV12-4 and J usage is TRBJ2-1; tentatively, D is TRBD2 (7 bases). The CDR3 runs 13 residues. V dropped 4 bases and J dropped 9 bases, with 13 bases sitting between them. This chain's CDR3 is CASSSGGRVEQFF. Here the CDR3 DNA reads TGTGCCAGCAGTTCGGGGGGCCGGGTTGAGCAGTTCTTC.

The chain carries TRBV7-2 and TRBJ2-3; D is possibly TRBD2 (7 bases). This CDR3 region has 15 residues. CDR1 and CDR2 (germline): SGHTA, FQGNSA. The ends were cut back, 3 bases at V and 2 bases at J, with 12 bases in the middle. CDR3 in amino acids: CASSLRGPTTDTQYF. CDR3 DNA: TGTGCCAGCAGCTTGCGGGGGCCGACCACAGATACGCAGTATTTT.

The table lists this clonotype with a few counts. The chain uses TRBV6-2 or TRBV6-3 and TRBJ2-6; D not certain. In germline, CDR1 is MNHEY, CDR2 SVGEGT. This CDR3 is built from 14 residues. Trimming left V 5 bases short and J 0 bases short, with 5 bases between. CDR3 residues: CASSDHSGANVLTF. The CDR3 region has the DNA TGTGCCAGCAGTGACCACTCTGGGGCCAACGTCCTGACTTTC.

The count of this clonotype is one. A junction end diverges from the germline sequence, so it may reflect a read error. The chain is built from TRBV7-4 and TRBJ2-7; no reliable D call. This CDR3 is 19 amino acids long. Germline V CDR1 and CDR2: SGHVT, SQSDAQ. CDR3 sequence reads: CATSKAVVFHIALIYEQYF. The CDR3 nucleotides read TGTGCCACCAGCAAGGCCGTGGTATTTCATATTGCCCTAATATACGAGCAGTACTTC.

Ten or more counts support this clonotype. The V gene is TRBV5-1, the J gene TRBJ2-4, with D possibly TRBD1 on 5 matching bases. The V gene lost 0 bases and the J gene lost 0 bases, with 10 bases spanning the gap. The CDR3 runs 16 residues. Germline CDR1 and CDR2: SGHRS and YFSETQ. As DNA, the CDR3 is TGCGCCAGCAGCTTGGGACAGATTCTAGCCAAAAACATTCAGTACTTC. It translates to CASSLGQILAKNIQYF. The complete variable domain, with remaining parts taken from reference TRBV5-1 and TRBJ2-4, reads KAGVTQTPRYLIKTRGQQVTLSCSPISGHRSVSWYQQTPGQGLQFLFEYFSETQRNKGNFPGRFSGRQFSNSRSEMNVSTLELGDSALYLCASSLGQILAKNIQYFGAGTRLSVL.

This clonotype was recorded at least ten times. V usage is TRBV10-3 and J usage is TRBJ2-7; 10 bases line up with TRBD1. The CDR3 is 14 residues long. The germline V gene encodes CDR1 ENHRY and CDR2 SYGVKD. The trim removed 4 bases at V and 4 bases at J, leaving 4 bases unmatched. As DNA, the CDR3 is TGTGCCATCAGTGGGGACAGGGGAGGGTACGAGCAGTACTTC. This encodes CAISGDRGGYEQYF.

The table lists this clonotype with many counts. CDR3: CASSLVGQRGEKLFF. In DNA form, the CDR3 reads TGTGCCAGCAGCTTGGTGGGACAGAGGGGTGAAAAACTGTTTTTT. V usage is TRBV5-5 and J usage is TRBJ1-4; 7 bases align to TRBD1. Germline-derived CDR1 and CDR2 are SGHKS and YYEKEE (reference sequence). The CDR3 runs to 15 residues. The ends lost 0 bases at V and 7 bases at J; junction bases unmatched: 6.

The V gene is TRBV3-1, the J gene TRBJ1-6, with 7 bases lining up with TRBD1. The CDR3 has 17 amino acids. Germline-derived CDR1 and CDR2 are LGHDT and YNNKEL (reference sequence). Losses at the gene ends were 3 bases for V and 6 bases for J; bases not matched to a gene: 11. Here the CDR3 reads CASSQSSARTGNSPLHF. CDR3 DNA sequence: TGTGCCAGCAGCCAGTCCTCCGCTAGGACAGGTAATTCACCCCTCCACTTT. The complete variable domain, with remaining parts taken from reference TRBV3-1 and TRBJ1-6, reads DTAVSQTPKYLVTQMGNDKSIKCEQNLGHDTMYWYKQDSKKFLKIMFSYNNKELIINETVPNRFSPKSPDKAHLNLHINSLELGDSAVYFCASSQSSARTGNSPLHFGNGTRLTVT.

In DNA, the CDR3 is TGCAGCGTGACAGGGAGAAAGTACGAGCAGTACTTC. It specifies CSVTGRKYEQYF. V is TRBV29-1 and J is TRBJ2-7; 7 nucleotides match TRBD1. V shed 6 bases, J shed 4 bases, and the junction held 6 bases outside the gene matches. The CDR3 sequence is 12 residues long. Per the germline V gene, CDR1 is SQVTM and CDR2 is ANQGSEA.

This clonotype was counted between two and nine times. The chain combines TRBV12-3 or TRBV12-4 with TRBJ2-3; perhaps TRBD2 as D (6 bases). CDR3 length: 15 residues. V dropped 6 bases and J dropped 1 base, with 14 bases sitting between them. This chain's CDR3 is CASSISGTGTDTQYF. The CDR3 DNA follows: TGTGCCAGCAGCATATCCGGGACTGGCACAGATACGCAGTATTTT.